This passage covers 26 T cell receptor beta chains from one sample sequenced in a study of graft-versus-host responses after intestinal transplantation. No cognate antigen is known for these TCRs. Only in-frame clones appear in the TCRdb table, and some are missing; sequencing was by immunoSEQ multiplex PCR. The sample has about 92,000 clones; 75% to 95% are singletons. The input for sequencing was unstimulated CD8+ T cells sorted from spleen or lymph node cells, taken before intestinal transplant. The receptors shown here come from a human donor who received an intestinal transplant.

This clone turned up a few times. The sample contains more than one DNA sequence encoding this CDR3. The chain recombines TRBV6-4 with TRBJ2-2; possibly TRBD2 for D (5 bases). V lost 0 bases, J lost 3 bases, and 5 bases lay in between. Germline CDR1 reads MRHNA; CDR2 reads SNTAGT. This CDR3 has 14 residues. CDR3 sequence: CASSDSRDTGELFF. The CDR3 nucleotides are TGTGCCAGCAGTGACTCGCGGGACACCGGGGAGCTGTTTTTT.

J is TRBJ1-6 and V is TRBV4-1; TRBD1 matches 9 bases. The CDR3 consists of 16 residues. Per the germline V gene, CDR1 is MGHRA and CDR2 is YSYEKL. Losses at the gene ends were 8 bases for V and 4 bases for J; bases not matched to a gene: 9. This CDR3 reads CASGRGQGGYNSPLHF. The CDR3 DNA reads as TGCGCCAGCGGACGGGGACAGGGCGGATATAATTCACCCCTCCACTTT.

In this sample, this clone turned up a few times. The chain combines TRBV5-6 with TRBJ2-2; perhaps TRBD1 as D (6 bases). CDR1 and CDR2 (germline): SGHDT, YYEEEE. This CDR3 is built from 13 residues. V was cut by 3 bases and J by 9 bases, with 12 bases left in between. CDR3 in DNA: TGTGCCAGCAGCTGGAAGGGGGACCGGGAGCTGTTTTTT. As protein: CASSWKGDRELFF.

This clone was seen a handful of times. The chain employs TRBV2 and TRBJ2-2; D unclear. This CDR3 contains 12 residues. Trimming took 4 bases from V and 4 from J, leaving 4 bases between them. In germline, CDR1 is SNHLY, CDR2 FYNNEI. The CDR3 loop is CASSGSTGELFF. CDR3 in DNA: TGTGCCAGCAGTGGGAGCACCGGGGAGCTGTTTTTT. The variable domain in full, with the rest retrieved from reference TRBV2 and TRBJ2-2, is EPEVTQTPSHQVTQMGQEVILRCVPISNHLYFYWYRQILGQKVEFLVSFYNNEISEKSEIFDDQFSVERPDGSNFTLKIRSTKLEDSAMYFCASSGSTGELFFGEGSRLTVL.

The chain uses TRBV27 and TRBJ2-2, with D unclear. The germline V gene has CDR1 MNHEY and CDR2 SMNVEV (reference sequence). Between the trimmed V and J ends, which lost 5 bases and 5 bases, there was a span of 9 bases. The CDR3 runs to 13 residues. The CDR3 bases are TGTGCCAGCAGTATACTTAGAACCGGGGAGCTGTTTTTT. This codes for CASSILRTGELFF.

The chain carries TRBV6-6 and TRBJ2-5; D remains unclear. The germline V and J ends were trimmed by 4 bases and 1 base, with 1 base remaining between them. CDR1 is MNHNY, CDR2 SVGAGI, per germline (reference sequence). This CDR3 is 11 amino acids long. In DNA, the CDR3 is TGTGCCAGCAGTTTCCAAGAGACCCAGTACTTC. It codes for CASSFQETQYF.

This rearrangement joins TRBV6-5 to TRBJ1-1, with a possible D match to TRBD1 (5 bases). This CDR3 has 13 amino acids. Germline V lookup: CDR1 MNHEY, CDR2 SVGAGI. Trimming removed 5 bases from V and 5 bases from J, with 12 bases in between. The CDR3 loop is CASSDMGRTEAFF. The CDR3, as DNA: TGTGCCAGCAGTGACATGGGGCGTACTGAAGCTTTCTTT.

J is TRBJ2-1 and V is TRBV4-1; D is undetermined. The V gene's germline CDR1 is MGHRA and CDR2 YSYEKL. The CDR3 spans 16 residues. The V end was cut by 8 bases, the J end by 2 bases, with 19 bases between. CDR3 nucleotide sequence: TGCGCCAGCCAGCTCCTGGACCAAAATCCCTACAATGAGCAGTTCTTC. Its translation is CASQLLDQNPYNEQFF.

The genes are TRBV10-2 and TRBJ1-1, with TRBD1 matching over 9 bases. The CDR3 length is 15 residues. Germline V lookup: CDR1 WSHSY, CDR2 SAAADI. Trimming removed 6 bases from V and 5 bases from J; junction bases left unmatched: 10. The CDR3 DNA follows: TGCGCCAGCAGCGACACAGGGGGCAGGGGGACTGAAGCTTTCTTT. Its translation: CASSDTGGRGTEAFF.

The chain joins TRBV5-1 to TRBJ1-6; 7 bases agree with TRBD1. CDR3 length equals 16 residues. V was clipped by 3 bases and J by 7 bases; unmatched bases: 10. CDR1 SGHRS and CDR2 YFSETQ come from the germline V gene. CDR3 amino acids: CASSSRQGNVNSPLHF. DNA for the CDR3: TGCGCCAGCAGCTCCCGACAGGGAAACGTGAATTCACCCCTCCACTTT.

The chain has TRBV15 and TRBJ2-1; D not certain. This CDR3 region has 12 residues. Between the trimmed V and J ends, which lost 0 bases and 8 bases, there was a span of 5 bases. Germline V gives CDR1 LNHNV, CDR2 YYDKDF (reference sequence). The CDR3 sequence is CATSRDSDEQFF. The CDR3 coding sequence is TGTGCCACCAGCAGAGATTCGGATGAGCAGTTCTTC.

This clone occurred a few times. This rearrangement joins TRBV19 to TRBJ2-1; tentative D call: TRBD1 (6 bases). Looked up from germline, CDR1 is LNHDA and CDR2 is SQIVND (reference sequence). Trimming took off 4 bases at V and 8 bases at J, with 9 bases between the two ends. The CDR3 runs to 12 residues. CDR3 region: CASSRQDYEQFF. The CDR3 bases are TGTGCCAGTAGTAGACAGGATTATGAGCAGTTCTTC.

The chain carries TRBV29-1 and TRBJ2-3, with D unclear. Trimming took 0 bases from V and 3 from J, leaving 13 bases between them. The CDR3 has 15 residues. From germline, CDR1 is SQVTM and CDR2 ANQGSEA. CDR3: CSVEDPTSITDTQYF. CDR3 sequence (DNA): TGCAGCGTTGAAGATCCTACGAGTATAACAGATACGCAGTATTTT.

The chain combines TRBV6-5 with TRBJ2-3, with 8 bases that match TRBD2. The V and J ends lost 5 bases and 3 bases, in that order; junction bases with no gene match: 7. The germline V gene has CDR1 MNHEY and CDR2 SVGAGI. The CDR3 has 15 amino acids. CDR3 protein: CASSPLAGNTDTQYF. The CDR3 DNA reads as TGTGCCAGCAGTCCCCTAGCGGGTAATACAGATACGCAGTATTTT.

This chain links TRBV7-9 with TRBJ2-7; D unclear. The CDR3 contains 14 residues. Germline-derived CDR1 and CDR2 are SEHNR and FQNEAQ (reference sequence). V dropped 1 base and J dropped 3 bases, with 10 bases sitting between them. The CDR3 DNA follows: TGTGCCAGCAGCTTAGAGTTTGGATTCTACGAGCAGTACTTC. This codes for CASSLEFGFYEQYF.

This rearrangement joins TRBV13 to TRBJ2-1; D is uncertain. Germline CDR1 and CDR2: PRHDT and FYEKMQ (reference sequence). The ends were cut back, 5 bases at V and 3 bases at J, with 14 bases in the middle. This CDR3 has 15 amino acids. For the CDR3, the DNA is TGTGCCAGCAGCCCGACGGGCGAGTTCTACAATGAGCAGTTCTTC. Residues: CASSPTGEFYNEQFF.

This chain uses TRBV19 with TRBJ1-2; D uncertain. V shed 6 bases and J shed 6 bases, with 14 bases lying between them. Germline V gene sequence: CDR1 LNHDA, CDR2 SQIVND (reference sequence). The CDR3 loop spans 13 amino acids. This CDR3 reads CASSFDKIDGYTF. CDR3 nucleotides: TGTGCCAGTAGCTTCGACAAGATAGATGGCTACACCTTC.

This chain links TRBV7-9 with TRBJ1-4; weak D call: TRBD1 (5 bases). Germline V gene lookup returns CDR1 SEHNR and CDR2 FQNEAQ (reference sequence). The V end was cut by 5 bases, the J end by 4 bases, with 11 bases between. The CDR3 covers 14 residues. Here the CDR3 DNA reads TGTGCCAGCAGCCCCCGGGGGGATAATGAAAAACTGTTTTTT. Protein: CASSPRGDNEKLFF.

The chain uses TRBV7-6 and TRBJ2-5, with 8 bases that match TRBD2. The CDR3 spans 16 residues. Germline V gives CDR1 SGHVS, CDR2 FNYEAQ. J lost 1 base, V lost 5 bases, and 9 bases had no gene match. Here the CDR3 reads CASSPPASGPQETQYF. In nucleotides, the CDR3 is TGTGCCAGCAGCCCCCCCGCTAGCGGGCCCCAAGAGACCCAGTACTTC.

The chain combines TRBV6-6 with TRBJ2-1; 8 bases fit TRBD2. Germline CDR1 and CDR2: MNHNY and SVGAGI (reference sequence). This CDR3 has 16 amino acids. Trimming removed 8 bases from V and 1 base from J; junction bases left unmatched: 10. The CDR3, as DNA: TGTGCCAGCTCAAGGACTAGCACTAGTTCCTACAATGAGCAGTTCTTC. Translating gives CASSRTSTSSYNEQFF.

In its sample, this clone was seen once. The V and J genes are TRBV25-1 and TRBJ2-1, with D unclear. The V and J ends lost 4 bases and 7 bases respectively, with 11 bases between them. Germline assignment: CDR1 MGHDK and CDR2 SYGVNS. This CDR3 region has 13 residues. CDR3 sequence reads: CASSVLERNEQFF. CDR3 sequence (DNA): TGTGCCAGCAGTGTGCTAGAAAGGAATGAGCAGTTCTTC.

A single count supports this clone. The rearrangement links TRBV28 to TRBJ2-1; 7 nucleotides line up with TRBD1. The CDR3 extends over 15 amino acids. Germline loops: CDR1 MDHEN, CDR2 SYDVKM. With V trimmed by 5 bases and J by 3 bases, 7 bases remained unmatched. The CDR3 coding sequence is TGTGCCAGCAGTGACAGGGTATCCCTCTACAATGAGCAGTTCTTC. Translated: CASSDRVSLYNEQFF.

The chain couples TRBV6-5 to TRBJ2-7; TRBD1 agrees at 7 bases. Germline-derived CDR1 and CDR2 are MNHEY and SVGAGI. Trimming took 2 bases from V and 2 from J; bases not matched to a gene: 6. CDR3 length: 15 residues. CDR3 in amino acids: CASSYPGQAPYEQYF. Here the CDR3 DNA reads TGTGCCAGCAGTTACCCAGGACAGGCCCCCTACGAGCAGTACTTC.

The V call is TRBV9, the J call TRBJ2-1; D ambiguous. CDR3 size: 18 residues. Between the trimmed V and J ends, which lost 3 bases and 0 bases, there was a span of 19 bases. Looked up from germline, CDR1 is SGDLS and CDR2 is YYNGEE. The CDR3 DNA is TGTGCCAGCAGCGGACGACCTCCCAGCGTGAGCTCCTACAATGAGCAGTTCTTC. Translating gives CASSGRPPSVSSYNEQFF.

The J gene is TRBJ1-2, the V gene TRBV6-1; D may be TRBD1 (5 bases). The germline gives CDR1 MNHNS, CDR2 SASEGT. This CDR3 is 12 amino acids long. Trimming shortened V by 8 bases and J by 6 bases, and 13 bases separated the two germline ends. The CDR3 region has the DNA TGTGCCAGCCGGTCAGGAGGGGATGGCTACACCTTC. This codes for CASRSGGDGYTF.

This clone was detected only once. The CDR3 DNA reads TGTGCCAGTAGTACCGAACAGGGGACCACTGAAGCTTTCTTT. Its protein product is CASSTEQGTTEAFF. The chain carries TRBV19 and TRBJ1-1, with 7 bases matching TRBD1. Germline V gives CDR1 LNHDA, CDR2 SQIVND (reference sequence). The CDR3 loop spans 14 amino acids. V dropped 4 bases and J dropped 4; count of bases not matched to a gene: 6. Looking up the rest from reference TRBV19 and TRBJ1-1 gives the full variable domain: DGGITQSPKYLFRKEGQNVTLSCEQNLNHDAMYWYRQDPGQGLRLIYYSQIVNDFQKGDIAEGYSVSREKKESFPLTVTSAQKNPTAFYLCASSTEQGTTEAFFGQGTRLTVV.